A selection of T cell receptor beta chains follows, all from one sample in a study of CD8+CD57+ T cells in acquired aplastic anemia. TCRdb redid the calling of the reads with MiXCR, one entry per CDR3 protein. This sample yields 400,000 to 450,000 distinct CDR3 sequences, of which about 70% are seen a single time; approximately 3.8% belongs to the top ten. The sample comprised sorted CD4+, CD8+, or CD8+CD57+ T cells (not recorded which) from PBMCs. Receptor source: a human donor in good health, serving as a control. Each CDR3 is given with its conserved first and last residue. Each record gives: D gene, J gene, clone size, V gene, CDR3 DNA, CDR3 protein. A D gene is named only where the DNA matches it firmly. Only some rows state a clone size, as once, few, many or a class for expanded clones.

>NA|TRBJ2-7|NA|TRBV6-4
TGTGCCAGCAGTGACCCTTGGTCACCCCCCTACGAGCAGTACTTC
CASSDPWSPPYEQYF
>NA|TRBJ1-1|NA|TRBV5-1
TGCGCCAGCTCACGGGGGTATTATGGCGAAGCTTTCTTT
CASSRGYYGEAFF
>NA|TRBJ1-6|NA|TRBV10-3
TGTGTCAGTAGTTTTCGACGGGAGAATTCACCCCTCCACTTT
CVSSFRRENSPLHF
>TRBD1|TRBJ2-5|NA|TRBV12-3/TRBV12-4
TGTGCCAGCAGCTCCGGGACAGGGGGAAGAGAGACCCAGTACTTC
CASSSGTGGRETQYF
>NA|TRBJ2-1|many|TRBV13
TGTGCCAGCAGCCCCGACGGGCCAGGGATGAATGAGCAGTTCTTC
CASSPDGPGMNEQFF
>TRBD2|TRBJ2-7|NA|TRBV5-1
TGCGCCAGCAGCTGGACGGGACTAGCGGGCGAGCAGTACTTC
CASSWTGLAGEQYF
>NA|TRBJ1-6|NA|TRBV15
TGTGCCACTAGTACGCTAGGGGGATCACCCCTCCACTTT
CATSTLGGSPLHF
>NA|TRBJ1-5|NA|TRBV7-3
TGTGCTAGCAGCCTAGTGACGGAGCCCCAGCATTTT
CASSLVTEPQHF
>NA|TRBJ1-2|NA|TRBV5-1
TGCGCCAGCACGGATTCCTACGTGCAGTACTACACCTTC
CASTDSYVQYYTF
>NA|TRBJ1-1|NA|TRBV20-1
TGCAGTGCTAGAGCCCTAGCGGGGAGAGCTTTCTTT
CSARALAGRAFF
>NA|TRBJ1-1|NA|TRBV9
TGTGCCAGCAGCGTTAGGGGGGGCGGGGCTAAAGTCTTCTTT
CASSVRGGGAKVFF
>NA|TRBJ2-3|NA|TRBV6-6
TGTGCCAGCAACCAAGATCGAGGGGGGGTCACAGATACGCAGTATTTT
CASNQDRGGVTDTQYF
>NA|TRBJ2-7|NA|TRBV12-3/TRBV12-4
TGTGCCTGCCCCCGGGACAACTCCTACGAGCAGTACTTC
CACPRDNSYEQYF
>NA|TRBJ2-5|NA|TRBV19
TGTGCCAGTAGTATAGAGGGGGGCCAGGAGACCCAGTACTTC
CASSIEGGQETQYF
>NA|TRBJ1-6|NA|TRBV7-3
TGTGCCAGCAGGGAAGGGAGAGTGGGTAATGCACCTTTCCACTTT
CASREGRVGNAPFHF
>NA|TRBJ2-7|many|TRBV3-1
TGTGCCAGCAGCCAAGATCGGGTCGGGGAGCAGTACTTC
CASSQDRVGEQYF
>NA|TRBJ1-2|NA|TRBV7-2
TGTGCCAGCAGCCGAAAGAGGGGGGATTCGGGCGGCTACACCTTC
CASSRKRGDSGGYTF
>TRBD2|TRBJ2-7|NA|TRBV7-2
TGTGCCAGCAGCCAAGCCGGGGGGTACGAGCAGTACTTC
CASSQAGGYEQYF
>NA|TRBJ2-3|NA|TRBV11-1
TGTGCCAGCAGCTTAACGAGCCCCGCAACAGATACGCAGTATTTT
CASSLTSPATDTQYF
>NA|TRBJ2-7|NA|TRBV20-1
TGCAGTGCTACGGGATTCGTCACCGAGCAGTACTTC
CSATGFVTEQYF
>NA|TRBJ1-4|many|TRBV10-3
TGTGCCATCAACCCCCAGGGGAATAATGAAAAACTGTTTTTT
CAINPQGNNEKLFF
>NA|TRBJ2-7|NA|TRBV20-1
TGCAGTGCTAGAGGACAGCCGAACACTGACGAGCAGTACTTC
CSARGQPNTDEQYF
>NA|TRBJ2-3|NA|TRBV7-2
TGTGCCAGCAGCAGGAGACGGGGCACAGGTACGCAGTATTTT
CASSRRRGTGTQYF
>NA|TRBJ1-5|many|TRBV20-1
TGCAGTGCTACTAAAAACAGCAATCAGCCCCAGCATTTT
CSATKNSNQPQHF
>NA|TRBJ1-1|NA|TRBV7-2
TGCGCCAGCAGCCAATATGCGGGGACCGCGTCCGAGCAGTTCTTT
CASSQYAGTASEQFF
>TRBD1|TRBJ1-2|NA|TRBV4-3
TGCGCCAGCAGCCAAGGACAGGGTTCGGACTATGGCTACACCTTC
CASSQGQGSDYGYTF
>TRBD1|TRBJ1-2|NA|TRBV7-3
TGTGCCAGCAGCCTGGACAGGGGGCGAGGGCTCTTCTATGGCTACACCTTC
CASSLDRGRGLFYGYTF
>NA|TRBJ1-1|many|TRBV6-5
TGTGCCAGCAGTTATGCAGGGTCGGCGTACACTGAAGCTTTCTTT
CASSYAGSAYTEAFF
>NA|TRBJ2-5|NA|TRBV5-6
TGTGCCAGCAGCTTAGGACCGACCGACGAGTACTTC
CASSLGPTDEYF
>NA|TRBJ1-6|NA|TRBV7-6
TGTGCCAGCAGCGTAGCATTACAGGGCAACACTGAAGCTTTT
CASSVALQGNTEAF
>TRBD1|TRBJ2-1|NA|TRBV5-1
TGCGCCAGCAGCTTGGGGAACAGGGGGGATGAGCAGTTCTTC
CASSLGNRGDEQFF
>NA|TRBJ1-3|NA|TRBV9
TGTGCCAGCAGAACAGGGTGGGGCGCTGACAATGAAGTATATTTT
CASRTGWGADNEVYF
>TRBD2|TRBJ2-1|many|TRBV12-3/TRBV12-4
TGTGCCAGCAGTGTTAGCGGGGTTGAGCAGTTCTTC
CASSVSGVEQFF
>TRBD1|TRBJ2-7|many|TRBV7-2
TGTGCCAGCAGACGACAGGGAGTAAACGAGCAGTACTTC
CASRRQGVNEQYF
>TRBD2|TRBJ2-2|NA|TRBV7-3
TGTGCCAGCGGGGGGGGATCGACCGCCGGGGCGCTGTTTTTT
CASGGGSTAGALFF
>NA|TRBJ1-6|NA|TRBV9
TGTGCCAGCAGCGTAGATCCAGGGTCCTATAATTCACCCCTCCACTTT
CASSVDPGSYNSPLHF
>NA|TRBJ1-6|NA|TRBV9
TGTGCTAGCAGCTTGAGATATAATTCGCACCTCCACTTT
CASSLRYNSHLHF
>TRBD1|TRBJ2-7|once|TRBV5-1
TGCGCCAGCAGGCCAGCGTGGGACAGAGTCTACGAGCAGTACTTC
CASRPAWDRVYEQYF
>TRBD1|TRBJ1-1|NA|TRBV2
TGTGCCAGCAGGAGAAAAAGACAGGGTTTCACTGAAGCTTTCTTT
CASRRKRQGFTEAFF
>NA|TRBJ1-3|NA|TRBV9
NA
CASSADYGYTFGF
>NA|TRBJ1-6|few|TRBV10-2
TGCGCCAGCAGTGACAGCCACTTT
CASSDSHF
>NA|TRBJ1-2|NA|TRBV5-8
TGTGCCAGCAGCGTAGAACGCACCTATGGCTACACCTTC
CASSVERTYGYTF
>TRBD1|TRBJ2-3|once|TRBV6-1
TGTGCCAGCAGTGAGCCCGGGACAGGGAGGTCGGATACGCAGTATTTT
CASSEPGTGRSDTQYF
>TRBD1|TRBJ1-3|many|TRBV6-5
TGTGCCAGCGCTCAAGGCAGGGGGCCTGGAAACACCATATATTTT
CASAQGRGPGNTIYF
>NA|TRBJ1-5|NA|TRBV7-6
TGTGCCAGCAGCTTAGACCTAATGACTAGCGGCTACGAGTTT
CASSLDLMTSGYEF
>NA|TRBJ2-7|NA|TRBV19
TGTGCCAGTAGTACGGGGAACTCCTACGAGCAGTACTTC
CASSTGNSYEQYF
>NA|TRBJ1-1|NA|TRBV20-1
TGCAGTGTTGAAAGAGGGCGCGCCGTAACTGAAGCTTTCTTT
CSVERGRAVTEAFF
>NA|TRBJ2-5|NA|TRBV19
TGTGCCAGTACCCCTGGGGATACGGGGGCCCAAGAGACCATATATTTC
CASTPGDTGAQETIYF
>NA|TRBJ1-6|few|TRBV30
TGTGCCTGGAGTGGACAATATAATTCGCTCCTCCACTTT
CAWSGQYNSLLHF
>NA|TRBJ1-2|many|TRBV7-9
TGTGCCAGCAGCACCCAGCGGGATAACTATGGCTACACCTTC
CASSTQRDNYGYTF
>TRBD1|TRBJ1-5|once|TRBV20-1
TGCAGTGCTCGACAGCCAGGGGGTGGCTATCAGCCCCAGCATTTT
CSARQPGGGYQPQHF
>TRBD2|TRBJ2-1|many|TRBV20-1
TGCAGTGCTCCGCCCCAGCGGGGTTACAATGAGCAGTTCTTC
CSAPPQRGYNEQFF